This T cell receptor beta chain was captured in a study of blood T cell repertoires in COVID-19. On the study more broadly: PBMCs, B-cell-depleted T cells, or T cells provided the cDNA or gDNA that made up the material.

Original processing notes: It was from reference gene primer amplification that nucleated cell counts were estimated. TCRdb's table, derived via immunoSEQ multiplex PCR, lists solely in-frame clones and lacks some. V, J and clone size are taken as reported in that table, and D and trimming were inferred from the DNA itself. The sample shows approximately 120,000 clones, approximately 85% of them seen only once. This clone was detected only once. CDR1 and CDR2 (germline): SGHDT, YYEEEE. This CDR3 is 18 amino acids long. Trimming removed 0 bases from V and 7 bases from J, with 22 bases in between. Seattle participants joined during active infection and were tracked over time.

The sequenced sample was peripheral blood. The rearrangement joins TRBV5-6 to TRBJ1-4; possible D gene TRBD1, 5 bases. The source is a woman of 80 years or more with COVID-19, enrolled during active disease. The CDR3 loop is CASSLGPPGGLEAEKLFF. CDR3 bases: TGTGCCAGCAGCTTGGGACCACCGGGGGGACTAGAGGCTGAAAAACTGTTTTTT.